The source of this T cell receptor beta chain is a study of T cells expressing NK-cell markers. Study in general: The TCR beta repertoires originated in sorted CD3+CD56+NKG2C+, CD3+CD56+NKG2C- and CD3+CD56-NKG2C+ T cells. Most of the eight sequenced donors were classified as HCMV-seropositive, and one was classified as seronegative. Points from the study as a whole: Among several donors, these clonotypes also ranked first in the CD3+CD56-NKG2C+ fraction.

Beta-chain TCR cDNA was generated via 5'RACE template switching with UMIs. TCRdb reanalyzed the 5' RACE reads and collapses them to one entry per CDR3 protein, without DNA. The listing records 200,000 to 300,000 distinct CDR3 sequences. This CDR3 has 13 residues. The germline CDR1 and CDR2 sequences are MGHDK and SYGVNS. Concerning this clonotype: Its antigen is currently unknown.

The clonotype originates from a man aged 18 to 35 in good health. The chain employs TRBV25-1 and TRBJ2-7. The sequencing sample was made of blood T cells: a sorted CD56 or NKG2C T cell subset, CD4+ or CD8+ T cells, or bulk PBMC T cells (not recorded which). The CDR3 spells CASSEFVSYEQYF.